This T cell receptor (beta chain) stems from a study of post-analysis software for immune sequencing data. Study-level information: Included among the disease courses, which were recorded for the cohort, were relapsing-remitting, secondary progressive and progressive-relapsing multiple sclerosis.

Included in the TCR beta cDNA libraries were unique molecular identifiers. The yield from roughly 1 to 10 million T cells was roughly 500,000 cDNA molecules in total. MiXCR was run by TCRdb on the PCR reads, yielding one entry per CDR3 protein. The table includes about 820,000 distinct CDR3 sequences, roughly 50% detected once. Findings of the study overall: The five TRBV segments detected at higher frequency in patients than in controls included TRBV5-6, TRBV5-1 and TRBV20-1.

Germline CDR1 MNHEY, CDR2 SVGAGI. Between the trimmed V and J ends, which lost 2 bases and 5 bases, there was a span of 10 bases. This CDR3 contains 15 residues. Comment on this clonotype: Its antigen is not known.

The chain has TRBV6-5 and TRBJ1-6; D is unresolved. The sequence was obtained from a girl aged 10 to 17 with multiple sclerosis. The sequenced sample consisted of blood. CDR3: CASSYDGFHNSPLHF. The CDR3 coding sequence is TGTGCCAGCAGTTACGACGGGTTCCATAATTCACCCCTCCACTTT.